The 27 T cell receptor beta chains presented below share a single source sample, sequenced in a study of blood T cells in healthy people across ages. Sample-barcoded 5' priming and a J-beta primer mix drove a second PCR of roughly 7 to 11 cycles. TCRdb re-called the 5' RACE reads through MiXCR, storing one row per CDR3 protein. The data show hundreds of thousands of distinct CDR3 sequences, 45% to 65% seen once. Sequenced material: blood. The receptors were sampled from a man aged 55 to 70 in good health.

The chain joins TRBV5-1 to TRBJ1-2, with 9 bases lining up with TRBD1. CDR3 length equals 15 residues. V was pared by 4 bases and J by 6 bases, with 10 bases of the junction left unmatched. Germline CDR1 is SGHRS and CDR2 is YFSETQ. The CDR3 nucleotides read TGCGCCAGCAGCCTACCCGGGACAGGGTATAATGGCTACACCTTC. This sequence encodes CASSLPGTGYNGYTF.

This clonotype came up once. The chain carries TRBV7-2 and TRBJ2-3, with 8 bases aligning to TRBD2. CDR1 is SGHTA, CDR2 FQGNSA, per germline. This CDR3 has 15 amino acids. V lost 2 bases, J lost 4 bases, and 5 bases stayed unmatched. The CDR3 sequence: CASSLHGGAADTQYF. As DNA, the CDR3 is TGTGCCAGCAGCTTACACGGGGGGGCGGCAGATACGCAGTATTTT.

This chain links TRBV27 with TRBJ1-5, with D possibly being TRBD1 (6 bases). V lost 3 bases, J lost 5 bases, and 14 bases lay in between. The CDR3 has 15 residues. CDR1 MNHEY and CDR2 SMNVEV come from the germline V gene (reference sequence). CDR3 protein: CASSLWAGVDQPQHF. The CDR3, as DNA: TGTGCCAGCAGTTTGTGGGCAGGGGTCGATCAGCCCCAGCATTTT.

This chain joins TRBV20-1 and TRBJ2-3, with unresolved D. The ends were cut back, 1 base at V and 6 bases at J, with 17 bases in the middle. The CDR3 runs to 15 residues. Germline CDR1 is DFQATT and CDR2 is SNEGSKA (reference sequence). The CDR3 here is CSARGRSHQRDTQYF. The DNA for the CDR3 is TGCAGTGCTAGAGGCCGCAGCCACCAGAGGGATACGCAGTATTTT.

The chain carries TRBV7-9 and TRBJ2-1; no definite D call. This CDR3 is built from 12 residues. The V gene lost 3 bases and the J gene lost 13 bases, with 13 bases spanning the gap. Germline-derived CDR1 and CDR2 are SEHNR and FQNEAQ (reference sequence). The CDR3 bases are TGTGCCAGCAGCTTCCCGGAAGAGACCCAGTTCTTC. It is translated as CASSFPEETQFF.

The chain has TRBV3-1 and TRBJ1-2; D might be TRBD1 (5 bases). The CDR3 consists of 14 residues. V was trimmed by 6 bases and J by 4 bases, leaving 15 bases between them. CDR1 is LGHDT, CDR2 YNNKEL, per germline (reference sequence). Here the CDR3 DNA reads TGTGCCAGCAGTCTACAGGCCATTCCCTATGGCTACACCTTC. Protein: CASSLQAIPYGYTF.

The rearrangement joins TRBV29-1 to TRBJ2-5; 9 nucleotides line up with TRBD1. The CDR3 spans 14 residues. With V trimmed by 6 bases and J by 11 bases, 16 bases remained unmatched. Germline assignment: CDR1 SQVTM and CDR2 ANQGSEA. The CDR3 sequence is CSVGRTGTGNEQYF. Written as DNA, the CDR3 is TGCAGCGTCGGAAGAACCGGGACAGGGAATGAGCAGTACTTC. Variable domain in full (rest from reference TRBV29-1 and TRBJ2-5): SAVISQKPSRDICQRGTSLTIQCQVDSQVTMMFWYRQQPGQSLTLIATANQGSEATYESGFVIDKFPISRPNLTFSTLTVSNMSPEDSSIYLCSVGRTGTGNEQYFGPGTRLLVL.

The chain carries TRBV29-1 and TRBJ1-4, with TRBD1 matching over 9 bases. The V and J ends lost 2 bases and 7 bases, in that order; junction bases with no gene match: 5. The germline V gene has CDR1 SQVTM and CDR2 ANQGSEA. CDR3 length: 14 residues. The CDR3 region is CSVEFGTGSEKLFF. The CDR3 DNA reads as TGCAGCGTTGAATTCGGGACAGGGTCTGAAAAACTGTTTTTT.

This chain links TRBV15 with TRBJ2-6; D is undetermined. This CDR3 is built from 16 residues. With 0 bases removed from V and 1 base from J, the gap between germline ends came to 7 bases. The V gene's germline CDR1 is LNHNV and CDR2 YYDKDF (reference sequence). The CDR3: CATSRDPPSGANVLTF. The CDR3 bases are TGTGCCACCAGCAGAGATCCCCCGTCTGGGGCCAACGTCCTGACTTTC.

This clonotype has more than one count but fewer than ten. This rearrangement joins TRBV5-6 to TRBJ1-6; 8 nucleotides match TRBD1. V lost 1 base and J lost 7; bases outside the gene matches: 1. The CDR3 length is 14 residues. Germline assignment: CDR1 SGHDT and CDR2 YYEEEE. The CDR3, as DNA: TGTGCCAGCAGCTTGAACAGGGGGAATTCACCCCTCCACTTT. Translated: CASSLNRGNSPLHF.

This clonotype was detected a few times. CDR3 sequence: CASRRDRGFPTF. For the CDR3, the DNA is TGTGCCAGCAGGCGGGACAGGGGATTTCCCACCTTC. The genes are TRBV12-3 or TRBV12-4 and TRBJ1-2, with TRBD1 matching 10 bases. Trimming removed 6 bases from V and 13 bases from J; junction bases left unmatched: 8. The CDR3 covers 12 residues.

V usage is TRBV4-2 and J usage is TRBJ2-5; the D is unclear. The germline V gene has CDR1 LGHNA and CDR2 YNFKEQ. V was trimmed by 1 base and J by 5 bases, leaving 11 bases between them. The CDR3 has 14 residues. CDR3 residues: CASSQVLAEETQYF. The CDR3 coding sequence is TGTGCCAGCAGCCAAGTTCTTGCTGAGGAGACCCAGTACTTC.

This clonotype was observed a handful of times. This chain's CDR3 is CASSLTYQTQYF. CDR3 coding DNA: TGTGCCAGCAGCCTAACCTACCAGACCCAGTACTTC. This chain uses TRBV28 with TRBJ2-5; D ambiguous. In germline, CDR1 is MDHEN, CDR2 SYDVKM. V lost 6 bases to trimming and J lost 6 bases, with 11 bases between them. The CDR3 extends over 12 amino acids.

This clonotype has only a few counts. Here the CDR3 reads CASSQGVTRDIQYF. The CDR3 bases are TGTGCCAGCAGCCAAGGGGTCACTCGGGACATTCAGTACTTC. The J gene is TRBJ2-4, the V gene TRBV3-1; D ambiguous. This CDR3 is built from 14 residues. Trimming left V 1 base short and J 8 bases short, with 12 bases between. Germline CDR1 reads LGHDT; CDR2 reads YNNKEL (reference sequence).

The rearrangement joins TRBV29-1 to TRBJ2-5; possibly TRBD1 for D (5 bases). The assigned J gene may be wrong: the sequence end matches TRBJ2-1 better. From germline, CDR1 is SQVTM and CDR2 ANQGSEA. This CDR3 is 13 amino acids long. Here the CDR3 reads CSVGWTTRVTQFF. In nucleotides, the CDR3 is TGCAGCGTGGGGTGGACGACCAGGGTGACCCAGTTCTTC.

The chain joins TRBV3-1 to TRBJ2-5; unclear D gene. Looked up from germline, CDR1 is LGHDT and CDR2 is YNNKEL (reference sequence). Trimming took off 0 bases at V and 4 bases at J, with 15 bases between the two ends. The CDR3 covers 16 residues. The CDR3 coding sequence is TGTGCCAGCAGCCAAGATCCGTCGGCTGGCGGAGAGACCCAGTACTTC. Amino acids: CASSQDPSAGGETQYF.

This clonotype was detected once. J is TRBJ2-5 and V is TRBV29-1, with D possibly being TRBD1 or TRBD2 (5 bases each). Looked up from germline, CDR1 is SQVTM and CDR2 is ANQGSEA. The germline V and J ends were trimmed by 4 bases and 1 base, with 13 bases remaining between them. This CDR3 is built from 14 residues. The CDR3 DNA is TGCAGCGTTGGAGGGCCCGGGACCCAAGAGACCCAGTACTTC. Translated, it gives CSVGGPGTQETQYF.

This clonotype appeared a few times. The CDR3 DNA is TGTGCCATCACGTTGGGACCCACCTCGGAGACCCAGTACTTC. Its translation: CAITLGPTSETQYF. V gene TRBV10-3 combines with J gene TRBJ2-7; TRBD1 or TRBD2 may be the D gene (5 bases each). The last part of the DNA fits TRBJ2-5 better; the J call may be wrong. There are 14 residues in the CDR3. Germline lookup yields CDR1 ENHRY and CDR2 SYGVKD.

Only a few counts were recorded for this clonotype. The gene calls are TRBV6-5 and TRBJ2-1, with TRBD2 matching 9 bases. Germline V gene data show CDR1 as MNHEY and CDR2 as SVGAGI. V lost 0 bases, J lost 0 bases, and 9 bases stayed unmatched. The CDR3 runs to 19 residues. CDR3 sequence: CASSYSRLAGRSSYNEQFF. The CDR3 DNA reads as TGTGCCAGCAGTTACTCGCGTCTAGCGGGAAGGAGCTCCTACAATGAGCAGTTCTTC.

The genes are TRBV21-1 and TRBJ2-2. TRBV21-1 is described as a pseudogene. This CDR3 has 15 residues. Written as DNA, the CDR3 is TGTGCCAGCAGCAAAGCGCTTGGGAACACCGGGGAGCTGTTTTTT. Its protein is CASSKALGNTGELFF.

This clonotype showed up just a few times. This chain connects TRBV20-1 to TRBJ2-7, with 11 positions matching TRBD2. V shed 2 bases, J shed 4 bases, and the junction held 13 bases outside the gene matches. The CDR3 contains 17 residues. Germline assignment: CDR1 DFQATT and CDR2 SNEGSKA (reference sequence). This CDR3 is CSARRGRSLAGGYEQYF. In DNA, the CDR3 is TGCAGTGCTAGACGGGGGCGGTCTCTAGCGGGGGGATACGAGCAGTACTTC.

The sample holds a few counts of this clonotype. The chain is built from TRBV6-6 and TRBJ1-1, with D unclear. This CDR3 is built from 14 residues. The V gene's germline CDR1 is MNHNY and CDR2 SVGAGI (reference sequence). Trimming left V 0 bases short and J 4 bases short, with 9 bases between. For the CDR3, the DNA is TGTGCCAGCAGTTACTCAGGTGGTGGCACTGAAGCTTTCTTT. Translation: CASSYSGGGTEAFF.

This clonotype was observed once. This sequence joins TRBV15 and TRBJ2-3; TRBD1 matches at 8 bases. Germline V gene sequence: CDR1 LNHNV, CDR2 YYDKDF (reference sequence). V gave up 2 bases and J gave up 4 bases; unmatched junction bases: 2. This CDR3 spans 14 amino acids. This CDR3 is CATSRQGASDTQYF. For the CDR3, the DNA is TGTGCCACCAGCAGACAGGGGGCTTCAGATACGCAGTATTTT.

The table lists this clonotype with a few counts. The V and J genes are TRBV20-1 and TRBJ2-3, with D hard to call. The CDR3 has 12 amino acids. The germline V and J ends were trimmed by 5 bases and 1 base, with 7 bases remaining between them. Germline values: CDR1 DFQATT, CDR2 SNEGSKA (reference sequence). CDR3 region: CSALSGTDTQYF. CDR3 sequence (DNA): TGCAGTGCTCTGAGCGGCACAGATACGCAGTATTTT.

This rearrangement joins TRBV5-1 to TRBJ2-5; TRBD2 matches 9 bases. CDR3 length: 13 amino acids. Germline CDR1 and CDR2: SGHRS and YFSETQ. The V gene end was trimmed by 6 bases and the J gene end by 3 bases; junction bases not matched to a gene: 3. Here the CDR3 reads CASTPSGEETQYF. CDR3 in DNA: TGCGCCAGCACACCTAGCGGGGAAGAGACCCAGTACTTC.

This clonotype was seen a handful of times. The rearrangement joins TRBV12-3 or TRBV12-4 to TRBJ2-1; 7 bases fit TRBD2. Trimming at V came to 5 bases and at J to 11 bases, leaving 3 bases not matched to a gene. CDR3 length: 11 amino acids. The CDR3 region has the DNA TGTGCCAGCAGTAGGGGACTACAGCAGTTCTTC. This codes for CASSRGLQQFF.

This clonotype has more than one count but fewer than ten. V gene TRBV12-3 or TRBV12-4 combines with J gene TRBJ2-3; no firm D call. The CDR3 contains 13 residues. V gave up 6 bases and J gave up 2 bases, with 9 bases separating them. The CDR3 region is CASSSENTDTQYF. CDR3 nucleotide sequence: TGTGCCAGCAGCTCGGAAAACACAGATACGCAGTATTTT.